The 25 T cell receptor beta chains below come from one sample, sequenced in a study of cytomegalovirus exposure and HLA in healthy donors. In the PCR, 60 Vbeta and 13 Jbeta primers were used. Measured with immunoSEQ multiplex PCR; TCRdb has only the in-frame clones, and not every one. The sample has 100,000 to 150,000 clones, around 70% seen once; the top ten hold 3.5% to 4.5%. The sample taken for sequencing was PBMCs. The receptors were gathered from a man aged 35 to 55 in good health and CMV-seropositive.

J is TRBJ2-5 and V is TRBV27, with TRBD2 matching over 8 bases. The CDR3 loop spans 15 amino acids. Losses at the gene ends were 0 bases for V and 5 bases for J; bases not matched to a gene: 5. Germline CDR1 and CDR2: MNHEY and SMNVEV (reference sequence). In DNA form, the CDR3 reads TGTGCCAGCAGTTTATCCGGGGGGGCCGGTGAGACCCAGTACTTC. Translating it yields CASSLSGGAGETQYF.

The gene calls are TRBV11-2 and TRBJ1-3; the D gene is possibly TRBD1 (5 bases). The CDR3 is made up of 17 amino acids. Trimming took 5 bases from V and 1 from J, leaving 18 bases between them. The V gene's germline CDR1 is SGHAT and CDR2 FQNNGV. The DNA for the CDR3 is TGTGCCAGCAGCCCCTGGGGCGCAGCTTATTCTGGAAACACCATATATTTT. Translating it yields CASSPWGAAYSGNTIYF.

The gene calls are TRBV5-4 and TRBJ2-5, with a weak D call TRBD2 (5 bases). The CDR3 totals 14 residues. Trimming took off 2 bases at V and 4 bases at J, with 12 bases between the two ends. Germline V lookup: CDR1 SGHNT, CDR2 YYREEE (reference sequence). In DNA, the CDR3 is TGTGCCAGCAGCTTACAAGACGGACTAGAGACCCAGTACTTC. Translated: CASSLQDGLETQYF.

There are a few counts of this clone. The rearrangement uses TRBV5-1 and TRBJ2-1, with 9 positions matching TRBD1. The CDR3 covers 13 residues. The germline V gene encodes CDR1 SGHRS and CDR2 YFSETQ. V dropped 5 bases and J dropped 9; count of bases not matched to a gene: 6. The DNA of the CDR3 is TGCGCCAGCAGTTCGGGACAGGGAGGTGAGCAGTTCTTC. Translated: CASSSGQGGEQFF.

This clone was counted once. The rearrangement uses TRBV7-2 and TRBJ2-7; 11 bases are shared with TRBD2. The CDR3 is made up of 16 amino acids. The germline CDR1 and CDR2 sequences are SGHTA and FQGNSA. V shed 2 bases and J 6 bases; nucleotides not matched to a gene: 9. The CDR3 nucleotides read TGTGCCAGCAGCTTACAGGCTAGCGGGAGGCTGATCGAGCAGTACTTC. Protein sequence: CASSLQASGRLIEQYF.

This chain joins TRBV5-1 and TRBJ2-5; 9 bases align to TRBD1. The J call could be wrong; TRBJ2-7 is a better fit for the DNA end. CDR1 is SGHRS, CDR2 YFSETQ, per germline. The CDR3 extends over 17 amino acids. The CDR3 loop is CASSLKIRDRAPYEQYF. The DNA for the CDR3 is TGCGCCAGCAGCTTAAAGATTCGGGACAGGGCACCCTACGAGCAGTACTTC.

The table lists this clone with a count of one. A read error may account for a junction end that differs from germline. CDR3 sequence reads: CASSPDRGTQEAQYF. The DNA of the CDR3 is TGCGCCAGCAGCCCGGACAGGGGTACGCAAGAGGCCCAGTACTTC. The chain carries TRBV5-1 and TRBJ2-5, with TRBD1 matching over 9 bases. Looked up from germline, CDR1 is SGHRS and CDR2 is YFSETQ. This CDR3 has 15 amino acids.

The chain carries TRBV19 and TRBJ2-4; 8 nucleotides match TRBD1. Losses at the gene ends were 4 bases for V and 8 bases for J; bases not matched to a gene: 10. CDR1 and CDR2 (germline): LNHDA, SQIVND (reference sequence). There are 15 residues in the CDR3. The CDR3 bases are TGTGCCAGTAGTAAGATCCAGGGGGCGCCGGACATTCAGTACTTC. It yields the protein CASSKIQGAPDIQYF.

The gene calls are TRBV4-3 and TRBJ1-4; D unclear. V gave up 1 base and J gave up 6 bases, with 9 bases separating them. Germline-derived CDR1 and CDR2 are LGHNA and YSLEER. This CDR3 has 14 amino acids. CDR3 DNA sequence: TGCGCCAGCAGCCAAGGTGTAGCCTATGAAAAACTGTTTTTT. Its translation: CASSQGVAYEKLFF.

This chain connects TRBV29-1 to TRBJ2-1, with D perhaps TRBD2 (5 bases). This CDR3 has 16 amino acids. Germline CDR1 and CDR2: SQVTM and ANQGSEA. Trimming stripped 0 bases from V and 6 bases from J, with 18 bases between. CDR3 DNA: TGCAGCGTTGAAGATCAGACCCACGGAGGTACCAATGAGCAGTTCTTC. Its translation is CSVEDQTHGGTNEQFF.

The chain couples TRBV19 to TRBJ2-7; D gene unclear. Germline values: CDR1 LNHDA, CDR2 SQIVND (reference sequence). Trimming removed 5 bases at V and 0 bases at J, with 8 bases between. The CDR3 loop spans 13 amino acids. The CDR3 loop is CASSDSPSYEQYF. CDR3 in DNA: TGTGCCAGTAGTGACTCCCCCTCCTACGAGCAGTACTTC.

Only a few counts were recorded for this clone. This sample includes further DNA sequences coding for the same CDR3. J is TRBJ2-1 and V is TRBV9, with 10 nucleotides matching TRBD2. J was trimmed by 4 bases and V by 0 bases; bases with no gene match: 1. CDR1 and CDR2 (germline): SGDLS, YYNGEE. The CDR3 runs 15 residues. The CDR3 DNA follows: TGTGCCAGCAGCGTAGGGACTAGCGGATACAATGAGCAGTTCTTC. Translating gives CASSVGTSGYNEQFF.

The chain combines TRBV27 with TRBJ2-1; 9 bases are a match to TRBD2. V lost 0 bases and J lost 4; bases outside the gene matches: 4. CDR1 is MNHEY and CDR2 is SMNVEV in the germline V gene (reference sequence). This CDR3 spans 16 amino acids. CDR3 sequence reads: CASSLSSGRRYNEQFF. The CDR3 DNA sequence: TGTGCCAGCAGTTTATCTAGCGGGAGAAGATACAATGAGCAGTTCTTC.

This CDR3 is CSARDDTEAFF. The CDR3 bases are TGCAGTGCTAGAGACGACACTGAAGCTTTCTTT. V is TRBV20-1 and J is TRBJ1-1; no reliable D call. CDR1 DFQATT and CDR2 SNEGSKA come from the germline V gene (reference sequence). CDR3 size: 11 residues. Trimming stripped 0 bases from V and 3 bases from J, with 2 bases between.

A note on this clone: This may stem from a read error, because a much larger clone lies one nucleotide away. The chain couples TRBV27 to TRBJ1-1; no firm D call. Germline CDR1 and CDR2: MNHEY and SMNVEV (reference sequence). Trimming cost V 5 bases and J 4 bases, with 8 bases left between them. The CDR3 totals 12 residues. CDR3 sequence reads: CASSTRGTEAFF. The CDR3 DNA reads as TGTGCCAGCAGTACCCGGGGCACTGAAGCTTTCTTT.

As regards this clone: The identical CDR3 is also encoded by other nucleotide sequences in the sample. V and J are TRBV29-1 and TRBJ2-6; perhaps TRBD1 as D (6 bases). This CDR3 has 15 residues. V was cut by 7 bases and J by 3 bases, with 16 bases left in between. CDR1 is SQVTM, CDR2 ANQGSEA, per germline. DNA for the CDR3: TGCAGCGCCCGCCAGGGGTCGGGTGGGGCCAACGTCCTGACTTTC. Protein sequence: CSARQGSGGANVLTF.

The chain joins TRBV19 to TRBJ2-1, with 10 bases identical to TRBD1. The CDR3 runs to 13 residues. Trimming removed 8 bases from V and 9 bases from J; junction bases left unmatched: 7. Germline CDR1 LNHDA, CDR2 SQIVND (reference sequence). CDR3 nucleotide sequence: TGTGCCAGTTCGCAGGGACAGGGGTCTGAGCAGTTCTTC. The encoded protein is CASSQGQGSEQFF.

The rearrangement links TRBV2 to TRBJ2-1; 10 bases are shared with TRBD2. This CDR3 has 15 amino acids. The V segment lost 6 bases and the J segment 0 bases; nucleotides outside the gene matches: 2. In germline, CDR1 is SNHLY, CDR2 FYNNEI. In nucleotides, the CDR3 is TGTGCCAGCAGGGCTAGCGGGAGCTCCTACAATGAGCAGTTCTTC. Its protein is CASRASGSSYNEQFF.

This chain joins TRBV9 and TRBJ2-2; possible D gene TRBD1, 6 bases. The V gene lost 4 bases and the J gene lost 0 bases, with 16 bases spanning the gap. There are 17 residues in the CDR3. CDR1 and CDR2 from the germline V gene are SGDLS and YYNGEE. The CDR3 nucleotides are TGTGCCAGCAGCCCTTCCCGGGGACACTCGAACACCGGGGAGCTGTTTTTT. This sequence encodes CASSPSRGHSNTGELFF.

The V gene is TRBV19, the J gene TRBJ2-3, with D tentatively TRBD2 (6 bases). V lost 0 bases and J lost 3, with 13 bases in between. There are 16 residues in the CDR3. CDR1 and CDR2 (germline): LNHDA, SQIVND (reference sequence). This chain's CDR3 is CASSIEEGLGTDTQYF. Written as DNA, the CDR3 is TGTGCCAGTAGTATAGAGGAGGGATTGGGGACAGATACGCAGTATTTT.

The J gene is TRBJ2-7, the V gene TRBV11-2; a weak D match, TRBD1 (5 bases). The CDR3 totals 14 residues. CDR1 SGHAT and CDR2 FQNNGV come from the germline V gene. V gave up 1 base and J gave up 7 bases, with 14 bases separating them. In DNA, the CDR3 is TGTGCCAGCAGCTTAGGGGGCAGGGCTGGGGAGCAGTACTTC. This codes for CASSLGGRAGEQYF.

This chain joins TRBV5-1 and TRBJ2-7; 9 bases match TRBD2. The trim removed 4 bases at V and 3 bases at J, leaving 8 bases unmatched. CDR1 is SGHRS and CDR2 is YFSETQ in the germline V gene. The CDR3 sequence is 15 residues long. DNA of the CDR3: TGCGCCAGCAGCCCCAGTGGACTAGCGCACTACGAGCAGTACTTC. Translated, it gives CASSPSGLAHYEQYF.

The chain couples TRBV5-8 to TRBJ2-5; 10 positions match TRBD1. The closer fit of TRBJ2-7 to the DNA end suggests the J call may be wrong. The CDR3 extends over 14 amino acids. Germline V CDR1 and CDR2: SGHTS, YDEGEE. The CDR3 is CASSRDRGSYEQYF. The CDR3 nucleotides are TGTGCCAGCAGCCGGGACAGGGGATCCTACGAGCAGTACTTC.

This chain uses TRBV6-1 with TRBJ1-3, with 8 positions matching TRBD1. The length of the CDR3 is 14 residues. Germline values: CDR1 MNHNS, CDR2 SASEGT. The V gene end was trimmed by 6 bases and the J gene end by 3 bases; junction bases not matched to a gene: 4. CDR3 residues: CASRTGENGNTIYF. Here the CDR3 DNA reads TGTGCCAGCAGGACAGGGGAAAATGGAAACACCATATATTTT.

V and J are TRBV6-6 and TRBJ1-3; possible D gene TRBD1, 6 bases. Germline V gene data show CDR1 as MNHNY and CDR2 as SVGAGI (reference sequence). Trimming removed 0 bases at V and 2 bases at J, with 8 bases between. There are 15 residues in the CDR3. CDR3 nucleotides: TGTGCCAGCAGTTACTCAGGGGGAGCTGGAAACACCATATATTTT. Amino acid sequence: CASSYSGGAGNTIYF.